This is a list of T cell receptor beta chains from one sample in a study of blood T cell repertoires in COVID-19. Clones were sequenced by immunoSEQ multiplex PCR, and TCRdb holds only the in-frame ones, with some missing. The sample carries approximately 58,000 clones, around 90% recorded once. The specimen sequenced was peripheral blood. These receptor sequences come from a woman aged 80 or over with active COVID-19. The CDR3 runs from the conserved cysteine through the conserved F or W.

v_gene	j_gene	CDR3aa
TRBV30	TRBJ2-7	CAWSGEVFSSYEQYF
TRBV5-1	TRBJ2-3	CASSLGLAGGTDTQYF
TRBV9	TRBJ2-7	CASSVGTMGADEQYF
TRBV28	TRBJ2-3	CASSLWGGRGGLTDTQYF
TRBV3-1/TRBV3-2	TRBJ2-5	CASSQDRGIQETQYF
TRBV3-1/TRBV3-2	TRBJ1-2	CASSQVIQRAGFNGYTF
TRBV2	TRBJ2-5	CASSDSNQETQYF
TRBV4-1	TRBJ1-1	CASSQDRWEQGGTEAFF
TRBV7-6	TRBJ2-1	CASTPFGGQGANEQFF
TRBV3-1/TRBV3-2	TRBJ2-3	CASSRLAGRGTDTQYF
TRBV6-6	TRBJ2-3	CASSYAPRERDTQYF
TRBV6-6	TRBJ1-6	CASSLTGDNSPLHF
TRBV27	TRBJ2-1	CASSGAGGYNEQFF
TRBV6-5	TRBJ1-1	CASGDRLLTEAFF
TRBV5-1	TRBJ1-1	CASSLSGQGTFDLNTEAFF
TRBV21-1	TRBJ2-7	CASSQGTGSSYEQYF
TRBV3-1/TRBV3-2	TRBJ1-4	CASSQGRGSEKLFF
TRBV14	TRBJ1-1	CASSANRGLNTEAFF
TRBV6-5	TRBJ1-5	CASRGTLNQPQHF
TRBV6-5	TRBJ1-2	CASSKGSDYGYTF
TRBV24-1	TRBJ1-2	CATTREGHNYGYTF